The sequence of this TCR beta chain was determined in a study of blood T cell repertoires in COVID-19 (dated by TCRdb to the early 2020s). For context, the study as a whole: Samples covering the acute and convalescent phases of COVID-19 were provided by collaborators in the United States, Italy and Spain. The samples were drawn from two sources: the first 160 participants of the ongoing ImmuneRACE study, and 950 to 1,500 subjects contributed by 6 global collaborators. HLA class I and class II types, where available, came from metadata supplied by the sample provider rather than from assay-based typing. The material from the prospective study consisted of cDNA or gDNA derived from T cells, B-cell-depleted T cells, or PBMCs. A freely available public database, intended as a resource for researchers studying the immune response to SARS-CoV-2, is where the repertoires were released. A de-identified subject ID, COVID-19 status, age in years and sex were almost always included in the sample metadata. Deeply sampled blood TCRbeta repertoires from subjects exposed to, actively infected with, or recovered from COVID-19 were included in the dataset.

Overall study outcomes, separate from this receptor: The amount of clinical and demographic metadata varied by source and participant and was provided uncurated.

This clone was picked up a small number of times. No cognate antigen has been identified for it. Base qualities are not recorded, but no much larger clone differs from it by a single base. TCRbeta CDR3 regions were amplified from genomic DNA by means of the immunoSEQ Assay, a bias-controlled multiplex PCR. Processing in the source paper ran as follows. The number of nucleated cells in each sample was estimated by amplification of reference gene primers within the assay. To quantify the absolute abundance of each unique TCRbeta CDR3 rearrangement, sequence reads were collapsed and filtered. For each sample, productive Simpson clonality was calculated as the square root of Simpson's diversity index over productive rearrangements. What TCRdb holds here is the immuneACCESS table cut down to in-frame rearrangements. Part of the clones is not present; checked against another copy, under half of the missing clones reflect an unresolved V gene, and the others are unexplained. V and J calls plus clone size are reproduced from that table; the DNA served to infer D and trimming. This sample gives roughly 70,000 clones in total; less than 75% of them show up just once. Around 21% of the sample rests with the top ten.

Each collaborating institution followed its own protocols to collect whole blood in K2EDTA tubes. For TCRbeta analysis, collaborators shipped samples in one of three forms: frozen whole blood, isolated PBMCs, or DNA extracted from either of those sample types. From the cysteine up to the phenylalanine, the CDR3 has a length of 15 residues. Only the CDR3 part of the read is kept: 45 bases, read in frame from the first base. CDR1 SGHRS and CDR2 YFSETQ were looked up in the germline V gene. V is pruned by 3 bases and J by 0 bases, leaving 2 bases of the junction without a gene match. The chain is assembled from TRBV5-1 and TRBJ2-7; 11 junctional bases match TRBD2. This receptor was obtained from a man aged 60 to 75 with acute or convalescent COVID-19. The sequencing sample was made of peripheral blood. The sequenced DNA is TGCGCCAGCAGCTGGGGACTAGCGGACTCCTACGAGCAGTACTTC. Its protein reads: CASSWGLADSYEQYF.